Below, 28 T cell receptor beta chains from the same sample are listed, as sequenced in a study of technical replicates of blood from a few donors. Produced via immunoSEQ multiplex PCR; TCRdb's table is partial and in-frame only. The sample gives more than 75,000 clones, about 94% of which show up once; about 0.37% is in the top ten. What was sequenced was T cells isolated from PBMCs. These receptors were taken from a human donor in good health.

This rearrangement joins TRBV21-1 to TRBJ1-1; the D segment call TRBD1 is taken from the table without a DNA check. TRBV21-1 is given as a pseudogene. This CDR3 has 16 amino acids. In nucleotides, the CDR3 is TGTGCCAGCAGCAAAGGTTACAGGGTGTTGAAAACTGAAGCTTTCTTT. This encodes CASSKGYRVLKTEAFF.

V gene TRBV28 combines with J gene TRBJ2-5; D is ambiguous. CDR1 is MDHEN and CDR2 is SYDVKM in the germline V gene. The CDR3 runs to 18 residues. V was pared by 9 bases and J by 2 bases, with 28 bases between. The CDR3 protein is CASTRSEYRSLGQETQYF. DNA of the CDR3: TGTGCCAGTACACGATCGGAGTACCGAAGCCTAGGACAAGAGACCCAGTACTTC.

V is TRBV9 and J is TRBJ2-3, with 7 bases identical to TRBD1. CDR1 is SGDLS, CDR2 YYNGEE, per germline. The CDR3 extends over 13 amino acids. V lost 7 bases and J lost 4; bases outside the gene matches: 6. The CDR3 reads CASDATGADTQYF. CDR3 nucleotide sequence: TGTGCCAGCGATGCAACAGGGGCAGATACGCAGTATTTT.

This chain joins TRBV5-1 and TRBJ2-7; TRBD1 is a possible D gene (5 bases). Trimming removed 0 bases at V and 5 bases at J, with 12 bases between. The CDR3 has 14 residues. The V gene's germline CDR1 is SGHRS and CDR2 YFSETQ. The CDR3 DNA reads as TGCGCCAGCAGCTTGGATCTTAGGGGTGACGAGCAGTACTTC. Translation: CASSLDLRGDEQYF.

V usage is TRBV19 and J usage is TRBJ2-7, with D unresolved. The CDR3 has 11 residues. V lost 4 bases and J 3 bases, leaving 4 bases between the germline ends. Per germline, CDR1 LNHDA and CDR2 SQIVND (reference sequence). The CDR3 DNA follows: TGTGCCAGTAGTACCTACTACGAGCAGTACTTC. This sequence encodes CASSTYYEQYF. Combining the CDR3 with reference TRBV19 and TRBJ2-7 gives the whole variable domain DGGITQSPKYLFRKEGQNVTLSCEQNLNHDAMYWYRQDPGQGLRLIYYSQIVNDFQKGDIAEGYSVSREKKESFPLTVTSAQKNPTAFYLCASSTYYEQYFGPGTRLTVT.

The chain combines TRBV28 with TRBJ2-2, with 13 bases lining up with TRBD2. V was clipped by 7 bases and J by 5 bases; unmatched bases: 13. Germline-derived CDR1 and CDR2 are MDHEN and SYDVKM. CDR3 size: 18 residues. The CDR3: CASTLHGLAGEGTGELFF. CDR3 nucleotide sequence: TGTGCCAGCACCTTGCACGGACTAGCGGGAGAAGGAACCGGGGAGCTGTTTTTT.

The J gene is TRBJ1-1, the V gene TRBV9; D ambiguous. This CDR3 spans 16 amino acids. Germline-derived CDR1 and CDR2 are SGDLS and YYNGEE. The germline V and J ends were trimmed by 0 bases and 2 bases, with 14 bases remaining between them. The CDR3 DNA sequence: TGTGCCAGCAGCGTAGGGGGAGTCCGCCTAAACACTGAAGCTTTCTTT. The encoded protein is CASSVGGVRLNTEAFF.

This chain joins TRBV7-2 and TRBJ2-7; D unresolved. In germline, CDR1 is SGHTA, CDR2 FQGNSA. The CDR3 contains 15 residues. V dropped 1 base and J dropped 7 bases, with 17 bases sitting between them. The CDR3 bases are TGTGCCAGCAGCTTAGGCGCGGCTTCTGCACGGGAGCAGTACTTC. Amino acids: CASSLGAASAREQYF.

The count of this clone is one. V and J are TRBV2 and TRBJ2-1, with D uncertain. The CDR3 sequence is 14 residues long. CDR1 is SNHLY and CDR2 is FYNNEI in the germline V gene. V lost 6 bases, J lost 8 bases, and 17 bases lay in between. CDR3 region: CASSDKLWVDEQFF. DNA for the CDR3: TGTGCCAGCAGCGACAAACTTTGGGTGGATGAGCAGTTCTTC.

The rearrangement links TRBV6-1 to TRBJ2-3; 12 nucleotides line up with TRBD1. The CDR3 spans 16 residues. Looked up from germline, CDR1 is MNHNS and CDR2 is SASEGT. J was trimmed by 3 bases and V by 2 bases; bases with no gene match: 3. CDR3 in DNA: TGTGCCAGCAGTGAAATGGGACAGGGGGCAACAGATACGCAGTATTTT. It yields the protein CASSEMGQGATDTQYF.

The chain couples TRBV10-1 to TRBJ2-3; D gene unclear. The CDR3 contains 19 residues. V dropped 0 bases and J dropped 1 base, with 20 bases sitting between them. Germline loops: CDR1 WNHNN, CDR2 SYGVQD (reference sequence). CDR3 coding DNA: TGCGCCAGCAGTGAGTCGAGCTCTAGAATTTCCCCCCGCACAGATACGCAGTATTTT. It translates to CASSESSSRISPRTDTQYF.

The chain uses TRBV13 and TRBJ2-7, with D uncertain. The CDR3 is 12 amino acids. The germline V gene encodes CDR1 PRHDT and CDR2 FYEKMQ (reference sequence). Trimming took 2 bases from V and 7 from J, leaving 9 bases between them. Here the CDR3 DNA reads TGTGCCAGCAGCTTATCAGCGAGTGAGCAGTACTTC. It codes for CASSLSASEQYF.

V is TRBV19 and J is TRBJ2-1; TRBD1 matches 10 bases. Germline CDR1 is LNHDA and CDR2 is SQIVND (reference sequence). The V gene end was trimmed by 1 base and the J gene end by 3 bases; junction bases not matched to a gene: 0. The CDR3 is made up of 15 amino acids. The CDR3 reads CASSIGTGGYNEQFF. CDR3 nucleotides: TGTGCCAGTAGTATAGGGACAGGGGGCTACAATGAGCAGTTCTTC.

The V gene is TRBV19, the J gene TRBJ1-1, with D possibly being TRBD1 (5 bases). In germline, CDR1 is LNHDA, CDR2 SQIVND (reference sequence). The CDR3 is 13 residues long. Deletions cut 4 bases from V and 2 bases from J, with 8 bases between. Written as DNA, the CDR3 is TGTGCCAGTAGTAGGGGCAGAAACACTGAAGCTTTCTTT. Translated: CASSRGRNTEAFF.

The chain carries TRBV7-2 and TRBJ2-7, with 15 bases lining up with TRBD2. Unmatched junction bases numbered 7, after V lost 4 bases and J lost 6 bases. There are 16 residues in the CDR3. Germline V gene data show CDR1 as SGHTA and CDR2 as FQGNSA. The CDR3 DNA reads TGTGCCAGCAGCTCGGGGGGACTAGCGGGAGGTGCCGAGCAGTACTTC. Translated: CASSSGGLAGGAEQYF.

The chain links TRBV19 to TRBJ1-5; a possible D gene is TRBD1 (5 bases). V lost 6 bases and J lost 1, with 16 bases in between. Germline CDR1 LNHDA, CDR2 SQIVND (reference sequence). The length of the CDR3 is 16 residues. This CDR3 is CASRRQGVNSNQPQHF. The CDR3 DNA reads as TGTGCCAGTAGGCGGCAGGGTGTAAACAGCAATCAGCCCCAGCATTTT. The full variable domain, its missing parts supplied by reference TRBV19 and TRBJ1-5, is DGGITQSPKYLFRKEGQNVTLSCEQNLNHDAMYWYRQDPGQGLRLIYYSQIVNDFQKGDIAEGYSVSREKKESFPLTVTSAQKNPTAFYLCASRRQGVNSNQPQHFGDGTRLSIL.

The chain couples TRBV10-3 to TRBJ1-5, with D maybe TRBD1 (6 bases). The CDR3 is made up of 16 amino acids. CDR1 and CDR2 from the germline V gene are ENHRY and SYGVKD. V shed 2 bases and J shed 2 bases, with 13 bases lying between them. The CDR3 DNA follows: TGTGCCATCAGTGAGGGTCTAAACAGGGGCAATCAGCCCCAGCATTTT. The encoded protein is CAISEGLNRGNQPQHF.

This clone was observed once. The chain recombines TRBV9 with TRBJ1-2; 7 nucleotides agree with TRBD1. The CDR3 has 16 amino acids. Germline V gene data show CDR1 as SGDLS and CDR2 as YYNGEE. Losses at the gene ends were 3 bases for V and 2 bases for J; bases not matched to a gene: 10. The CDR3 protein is CASSAMNRDRNYGYTF. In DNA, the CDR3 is TGTGCCAGCAGCGCCATGAACCGGGACAGAAACTATGGCTACACCTTC.

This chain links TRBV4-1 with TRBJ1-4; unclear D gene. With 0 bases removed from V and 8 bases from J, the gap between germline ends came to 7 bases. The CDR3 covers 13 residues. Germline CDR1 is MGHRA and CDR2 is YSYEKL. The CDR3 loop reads CASSQDMSEKLFF. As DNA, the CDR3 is TGCGCCAGCAGCCAAGATATGAGCGAAAAACTGTTTTTT.

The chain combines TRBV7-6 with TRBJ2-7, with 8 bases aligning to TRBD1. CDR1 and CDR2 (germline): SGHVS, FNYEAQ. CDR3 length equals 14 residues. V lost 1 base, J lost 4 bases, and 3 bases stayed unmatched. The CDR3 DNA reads TGTGCCAGCAGCTTAGGGACAGGGTCTTACGAGCAGTACTTC. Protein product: CASSLGTGSYEQYF. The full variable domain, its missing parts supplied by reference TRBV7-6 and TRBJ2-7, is GAGVSQSPRYKVTKRGQDVALRCDPISGHVSLYWYRQALGQGPEFLTYFNYEAQQDKSGLPNDRFSAERPEGSISTLTIQRTEQRDSAMYRCASSLGTGSYEQYFGPGTRLTVT.

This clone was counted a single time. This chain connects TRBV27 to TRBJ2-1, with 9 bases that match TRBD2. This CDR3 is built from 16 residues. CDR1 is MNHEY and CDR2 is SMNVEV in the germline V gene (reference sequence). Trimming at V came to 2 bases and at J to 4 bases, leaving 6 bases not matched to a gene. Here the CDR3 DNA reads TGTGCCAGCAGTTTAGCGGCTAGCGGGATATACAATGAGCAGTTCTTC. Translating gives CASSLAASGIYNEQFF.

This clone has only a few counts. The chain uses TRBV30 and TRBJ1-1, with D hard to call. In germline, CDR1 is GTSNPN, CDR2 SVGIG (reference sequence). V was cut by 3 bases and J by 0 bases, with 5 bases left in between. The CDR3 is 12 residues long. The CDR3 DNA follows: TGTGCCTGGAGAGAGTTGAACACTGAAGCTTTCTTT. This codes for CAWRELNTEAFF.

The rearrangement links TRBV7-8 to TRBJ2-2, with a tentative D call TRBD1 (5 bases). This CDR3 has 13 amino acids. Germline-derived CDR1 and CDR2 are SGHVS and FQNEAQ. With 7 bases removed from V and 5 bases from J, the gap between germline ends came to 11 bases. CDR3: CASKAGYTGELFF. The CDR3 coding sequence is TGTGCCAGCAAGGCAGGGTATACCGGGGAGCTGTTTTTT.

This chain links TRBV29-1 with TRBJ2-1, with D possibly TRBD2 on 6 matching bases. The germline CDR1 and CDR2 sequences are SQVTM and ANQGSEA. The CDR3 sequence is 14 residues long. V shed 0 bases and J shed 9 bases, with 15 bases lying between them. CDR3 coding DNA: TGCAGCGTTGAAGATCCCCGGGAGAATACTGAGCAGTTCTTC. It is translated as CSVEDPRENTEQFF.

DNA for the CDR3: TGTGCCAGCAGTGACAGCTCTGGAAACACCATATATTTT. Protein sequence: CASSDSSGNTIYF. The V gene is TRBV6-1, the J gene TRBJ1-3; no reliable D call. Looked up from germline, CDR1 is MNHNS and CDR2 is SASEGT. The CDR3 contains 13 residues. V was pared by 3 bases and J by 0 bases, with 3 bases between.

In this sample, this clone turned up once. The CDR3 DNA reads TGTGCCAGCAGCCGAGGCGAGGGGGAGAACACTGAAGCTTTCTTT. Protein: CASSRGEGENTEAFF. The rearrangement links TRBV4-2 to TRBJ1-1; D possibly corresponds to TRBD1 (6 bases). The CDR3 runs 15 residues. Trimming left V 4 bases short and J 1 base short, with 13 bases between. Germline V gene lookup returns CDR1 LGHNA and CDR2 YNFKEQ.

DNA for the CDR3: TGCGCCAGCAGCCAAACTACTAGCGGGAGTTGGGCAGATACGCAGTATTTT. Translated: CASSQTTSGSWADTQYF. The gene calls are TRBV4-1 and TRBJ2-3; TRBD2 matches 11 bases. J lost 4 bases, V lost 2 bases, and 8 bases had no gene match. This CDR3 spans 17 amino acids. Germline CDR1 is MGHRA and CDR2 is YSYEKL.

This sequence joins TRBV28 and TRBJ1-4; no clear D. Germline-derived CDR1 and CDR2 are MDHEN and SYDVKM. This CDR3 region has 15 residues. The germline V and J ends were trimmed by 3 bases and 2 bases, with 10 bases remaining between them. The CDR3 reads CASSLAAATNEKLFF. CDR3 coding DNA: TGTGCCAGCAGTTTGGCGGCAGCCACTAATGAAAAACTGTTTTTT. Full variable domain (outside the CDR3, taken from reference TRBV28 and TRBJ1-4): DVKVTQSSRYLVKRTGEKVFLECVQDMDHENMFWYRQDPGLGLRLIYFSYDVKMKEKGDIPEGYSVSREKKERFSLILESASTNQTSMYLCASSLAAATNEKLFFGSGTQLSVL.